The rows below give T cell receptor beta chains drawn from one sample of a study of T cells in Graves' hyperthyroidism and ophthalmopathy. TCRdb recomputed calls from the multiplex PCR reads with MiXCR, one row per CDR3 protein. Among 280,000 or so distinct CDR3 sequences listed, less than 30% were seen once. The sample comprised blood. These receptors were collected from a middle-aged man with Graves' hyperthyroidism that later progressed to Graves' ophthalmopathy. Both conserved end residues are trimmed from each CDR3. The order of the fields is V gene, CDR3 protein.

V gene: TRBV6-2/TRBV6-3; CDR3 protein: ASSSLEGTGELF
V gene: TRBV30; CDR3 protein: AWSRTGDGYT
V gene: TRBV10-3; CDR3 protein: AIRGWAENTEAF
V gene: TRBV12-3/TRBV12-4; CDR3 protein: ASTPGFSYGYT
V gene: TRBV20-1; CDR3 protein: SAAPGTATYEQY
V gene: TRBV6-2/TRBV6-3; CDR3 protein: ASRGLAGEREQY
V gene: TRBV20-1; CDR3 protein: SARELGVGYGYT
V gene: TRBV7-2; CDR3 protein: ASSSSGGVQETQY
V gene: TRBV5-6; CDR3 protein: ASTDNTGFYGYT
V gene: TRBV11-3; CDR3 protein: ASSLESNQPQH
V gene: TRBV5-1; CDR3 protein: ASSVRDSSTEAF